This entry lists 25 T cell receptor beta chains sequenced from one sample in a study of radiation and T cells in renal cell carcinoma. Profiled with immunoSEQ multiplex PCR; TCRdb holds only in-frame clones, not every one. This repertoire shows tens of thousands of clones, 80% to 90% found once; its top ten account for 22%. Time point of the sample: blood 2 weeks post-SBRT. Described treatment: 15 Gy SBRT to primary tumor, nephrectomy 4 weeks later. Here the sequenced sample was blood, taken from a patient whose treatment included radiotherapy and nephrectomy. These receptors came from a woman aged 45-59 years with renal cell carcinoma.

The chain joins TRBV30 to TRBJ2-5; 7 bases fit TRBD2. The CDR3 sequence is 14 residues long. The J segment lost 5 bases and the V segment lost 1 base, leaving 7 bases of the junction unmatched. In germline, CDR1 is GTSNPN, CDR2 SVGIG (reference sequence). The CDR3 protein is CAWSGGGGMETQYF. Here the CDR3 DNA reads TGTGCCTGGAGTGGTGGGGGGGGGATGGAGACCCAGTACTTC. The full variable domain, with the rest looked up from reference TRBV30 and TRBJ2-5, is SQTIHQWPATLVQPVGSPLSLECTVEGTSNPNLYWYRQAAGRGLQLLFYSVGIGQISSEVPQNLSASRPQDRQFILSSKKLLLSDSGFYLCAWSGGGGMETQYFGPGTRLLVL.

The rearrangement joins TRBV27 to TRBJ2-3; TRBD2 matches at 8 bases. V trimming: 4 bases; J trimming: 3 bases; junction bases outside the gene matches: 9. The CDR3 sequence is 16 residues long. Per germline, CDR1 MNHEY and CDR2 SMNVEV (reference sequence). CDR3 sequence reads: CASSSWAGGGTDTQYF. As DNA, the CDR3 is TGTGCCAGCAGTTCCTGGGCGGGGGGCGGAACAGATACGCAGTATTTT.

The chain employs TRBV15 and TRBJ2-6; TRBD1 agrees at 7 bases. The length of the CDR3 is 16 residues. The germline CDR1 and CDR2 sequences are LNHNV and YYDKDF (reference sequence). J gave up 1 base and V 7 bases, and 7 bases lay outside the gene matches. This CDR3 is CATTPGQTSGANVLTF. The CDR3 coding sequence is TGTGCCACCACGCCGGGACAGACATCTGGGGCCAACGTCCTGACTTTC.

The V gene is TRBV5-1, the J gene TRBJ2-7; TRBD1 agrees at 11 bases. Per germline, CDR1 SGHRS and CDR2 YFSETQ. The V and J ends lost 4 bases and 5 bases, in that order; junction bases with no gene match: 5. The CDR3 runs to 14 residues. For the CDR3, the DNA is TGCGCCAGCAGCCCCGGACAGGGGGCGGACGAGCAGTACTTC. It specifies CASSPGQGADEQYF.

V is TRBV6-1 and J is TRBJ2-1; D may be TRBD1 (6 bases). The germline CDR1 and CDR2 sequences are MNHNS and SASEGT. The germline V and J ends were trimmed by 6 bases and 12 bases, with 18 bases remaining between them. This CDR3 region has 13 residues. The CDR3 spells CASSHDRSDLQFF. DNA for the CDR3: TGTGCCAGCAGCCACGACAGGAGCGACTTGCAGTTCTTC.

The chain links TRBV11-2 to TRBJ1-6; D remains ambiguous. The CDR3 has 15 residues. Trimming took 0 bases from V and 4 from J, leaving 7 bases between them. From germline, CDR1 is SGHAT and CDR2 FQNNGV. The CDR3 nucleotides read TGTGCCAGCAGCTTAGATTCCAGGTATAATTCACCCCTCCACTTT. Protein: CASSLDSRYNSPLHF.

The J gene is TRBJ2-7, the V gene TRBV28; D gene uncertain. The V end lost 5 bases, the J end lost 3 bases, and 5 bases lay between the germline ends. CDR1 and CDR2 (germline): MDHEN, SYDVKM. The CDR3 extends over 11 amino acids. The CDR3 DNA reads TGTGCCAGCAGTATTGGCTACGAGCAGTACTTC. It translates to CASSIGYEQYF. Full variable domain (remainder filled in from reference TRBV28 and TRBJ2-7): DVKVTQSSRYLVKRTGEKVFLECVQDMDHENMFWYRQDPGLGLRLIYFSYDVKMKEKGDIPEGYSVSREKKERFSLILESASTNQTSMYLCASSIGYEQYFGPGTRLTVT.

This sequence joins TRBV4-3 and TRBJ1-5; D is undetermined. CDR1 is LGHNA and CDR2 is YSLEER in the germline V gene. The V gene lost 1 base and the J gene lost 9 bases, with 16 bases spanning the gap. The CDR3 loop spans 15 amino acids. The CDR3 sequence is CASSQGLAGMRPQHF. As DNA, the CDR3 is TGCGCCAGCAGCCAAGGGTTGGCAGGTATGAGGCCCCAGCATTTT.

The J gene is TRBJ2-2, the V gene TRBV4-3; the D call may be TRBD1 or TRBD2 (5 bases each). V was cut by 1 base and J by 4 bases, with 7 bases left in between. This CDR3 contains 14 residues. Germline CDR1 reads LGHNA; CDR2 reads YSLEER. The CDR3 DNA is TGCGCCAGCAGCCAAGGTGGGGGCACCGGGGAGCTGTTTTTT. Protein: CASSQGGGTGELFF.

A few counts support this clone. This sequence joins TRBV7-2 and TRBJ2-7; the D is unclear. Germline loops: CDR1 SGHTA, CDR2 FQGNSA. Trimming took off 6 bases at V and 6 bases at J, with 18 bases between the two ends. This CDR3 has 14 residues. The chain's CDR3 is CASSPSGSISEQYF. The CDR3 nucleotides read TGTGCCAGCAGTCCTAGTGGGTCCATAAGCGAGCAGTACTTC.

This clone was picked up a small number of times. CDR3 amino acids: CASNSGASRYNEQFF. The DNA for the CDR3 is TGTGCCAGCAACTCCGGAGCTAGCAGGTACAATGAGCAGTTCTTC. The rearrangement uses TRBV5-6 and TRBJ2-1; TRBD2 might be the D (5 bases). Trimming removed 6 bases at V and 4 bases at J, with 17 bases between. The CDR3 runs 15 residues. Germline values: CDR1 SGHDT, CDR2 YYEEEE.

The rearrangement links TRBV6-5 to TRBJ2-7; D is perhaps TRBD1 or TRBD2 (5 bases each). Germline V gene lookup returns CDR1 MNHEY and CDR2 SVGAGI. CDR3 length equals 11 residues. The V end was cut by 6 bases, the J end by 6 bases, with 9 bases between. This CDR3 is CASRGPGEQYF. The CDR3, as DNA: TGTGCCAGCAGGGGACCTGGCGAGCAGTACTTC.

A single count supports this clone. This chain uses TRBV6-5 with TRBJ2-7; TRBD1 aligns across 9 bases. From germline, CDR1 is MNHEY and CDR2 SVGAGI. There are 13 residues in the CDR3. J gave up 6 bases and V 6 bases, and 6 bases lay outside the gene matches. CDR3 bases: TGTGCCAGCAGGCGACAGGGGGTGGCCGAGCAGTACTTC. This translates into CASRRQGVAEQYF.

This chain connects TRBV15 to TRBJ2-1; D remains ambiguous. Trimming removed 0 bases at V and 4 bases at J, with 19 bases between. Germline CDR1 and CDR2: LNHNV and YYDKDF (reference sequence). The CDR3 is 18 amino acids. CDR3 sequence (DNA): TGTGCCACCAGCAGAGATATTCAACAGCGCCTTCTTTACAATGAGCAGTTCTTC. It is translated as CATSRDIQQRLLYNEQFF.

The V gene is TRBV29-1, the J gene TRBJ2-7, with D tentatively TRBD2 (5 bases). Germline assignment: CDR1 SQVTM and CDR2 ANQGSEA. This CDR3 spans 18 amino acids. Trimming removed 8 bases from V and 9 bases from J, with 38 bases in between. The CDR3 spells CSSLERPKGTRSAEGQYF. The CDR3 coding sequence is TGCAGCTCCCTCGAAAGACCCAAAGGCACTAGATCCGCCGAGGGGCAGTACTTC.

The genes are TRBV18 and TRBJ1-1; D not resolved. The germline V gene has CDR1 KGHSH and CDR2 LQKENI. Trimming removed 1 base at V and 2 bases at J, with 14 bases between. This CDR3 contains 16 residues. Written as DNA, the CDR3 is TGTGCCAGCTCACCACGTCCGCCTACTCTAAACACTGAAGCTTTCTTT. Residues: CASSPRPPTLNTEAFF.

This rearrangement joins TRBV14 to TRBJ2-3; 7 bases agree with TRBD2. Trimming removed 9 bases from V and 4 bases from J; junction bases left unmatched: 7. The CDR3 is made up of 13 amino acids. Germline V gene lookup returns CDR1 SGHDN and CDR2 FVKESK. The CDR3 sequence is CASNGGIADTQYF. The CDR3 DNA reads TGTGCCAGTAACGGGGGGATCGCAGATACGCAGTATTTT. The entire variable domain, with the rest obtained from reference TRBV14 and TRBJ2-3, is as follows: EAGVTQFPSHSVIEKGQTVTLRCDPISGHDNLYWYRRVMGKEIKFLLHFVKESKQDESGMPNNRFLAERTGGTYSTLKVQPAELEDSGVYFCASNGGIADTQYFGPGTRLTVL.

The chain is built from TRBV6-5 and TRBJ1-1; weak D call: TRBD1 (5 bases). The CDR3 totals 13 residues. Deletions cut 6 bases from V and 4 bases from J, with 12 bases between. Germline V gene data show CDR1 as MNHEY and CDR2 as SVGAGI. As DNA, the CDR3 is TGTGCCAGCAGGTGGGGGGATGCCACTGAAGCTTTCTTT. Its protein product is CASRWGDATEAFF.

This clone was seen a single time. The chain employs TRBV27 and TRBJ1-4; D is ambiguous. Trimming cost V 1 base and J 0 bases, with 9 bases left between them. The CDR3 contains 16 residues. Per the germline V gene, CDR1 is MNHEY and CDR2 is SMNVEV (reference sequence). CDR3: CASSLFTAATNEKLFF. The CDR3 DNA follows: TGTGCCAGCAGTTTATTTACTGCCGCAACTAATGAAAAACTGTTTTTT.

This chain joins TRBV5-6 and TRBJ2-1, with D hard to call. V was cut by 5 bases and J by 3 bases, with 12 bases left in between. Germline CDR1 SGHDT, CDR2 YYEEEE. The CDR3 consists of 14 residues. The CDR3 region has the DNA TGTGCCAGCAGACTCGTCGAGGACTACAATGAGCAGTTCTTC. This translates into CASRLVEDYNEQFF.

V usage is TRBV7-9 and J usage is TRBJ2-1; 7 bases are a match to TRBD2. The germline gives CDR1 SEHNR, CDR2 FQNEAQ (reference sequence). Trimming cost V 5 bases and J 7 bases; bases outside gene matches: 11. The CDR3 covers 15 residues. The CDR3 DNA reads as TGTGCCAGCAGCCCAGTCAAGCGGGATTGGAATGAGCAGTTCTTC. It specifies CASSPVKRDWNEQFF.

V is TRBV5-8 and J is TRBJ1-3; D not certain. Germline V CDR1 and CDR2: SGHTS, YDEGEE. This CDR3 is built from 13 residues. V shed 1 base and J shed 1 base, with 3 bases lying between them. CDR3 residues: CASSLRSGNTIYF. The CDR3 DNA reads TGTGCCAGCAGCTTGAGATCTGGAAACACCATATATTTT.

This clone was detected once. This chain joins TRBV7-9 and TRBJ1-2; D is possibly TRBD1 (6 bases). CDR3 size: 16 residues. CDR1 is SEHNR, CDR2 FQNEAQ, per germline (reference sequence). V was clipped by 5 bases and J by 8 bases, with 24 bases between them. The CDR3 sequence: CASSPLGEIQGFGYTF. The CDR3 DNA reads TGTGCCAGCAGCCCCCTAGGGGAAATCCAGGGGTTCGGCTACACCTTC.

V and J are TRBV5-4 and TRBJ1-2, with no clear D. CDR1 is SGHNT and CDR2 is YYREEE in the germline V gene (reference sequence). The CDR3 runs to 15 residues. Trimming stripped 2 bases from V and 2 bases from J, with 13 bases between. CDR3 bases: TGTGCCAGCAGCTTTGACGGACGGAAAAACTATGGCTACACCTTC. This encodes CASSFDGRKNYGYTF.

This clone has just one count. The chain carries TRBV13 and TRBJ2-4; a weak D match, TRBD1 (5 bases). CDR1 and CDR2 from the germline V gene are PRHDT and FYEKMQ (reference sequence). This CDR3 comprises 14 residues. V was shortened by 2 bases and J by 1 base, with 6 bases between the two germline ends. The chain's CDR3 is CASSLKGAKNIQYF. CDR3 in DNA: TGTGCCAGCAGCTTAAAGGGGGCCAAAAACATTCAGTACTTC.